Listed here is a single TCR beta chain. Its target is unknown. The data were obtained in a study of response to subunit inactivated influenza vaccine. Findings of the study overall: That few new T cells are recruited by each seasonal influenza vaccination was the authors' suggestion.

Each CDR3 protein gets one entry after TCRdb re-called the RT-PCR reads with MiXCR. The sample contains a few hundred thousand distinct CDR3 sequences, 20% to 25% of which appear only once. V was trimmed by 5 bases and J by 11 bases, leaving 15 bases between them. CDR1 SGHTA and CDR2 FQGTGA come from the germline V gene. The CDR3 has 13 residues. This chain joins TRBV7-3 and TRBJ2-2; either TRBD1 or TRBD2 may fit D (6 bases each). The input for sequencing was PBMCs from blood, taken about 20 months after vaccination. The sequence derives from a man between 45 and 75 years old who received an inactivated influenza vaccine. The CDR3: CASSPARGRELFF. The CDR3 DNA follows: TGTGCCAGCAGCCCGGCACGGGGGCGTGAGCTGTTTTTT.